One sample yielded the 18 T cell receptor beta chains listed below, sequenced in a study of metastatic and nonmetastatic thyroid tumors. Every patient was untreated before thyroid surgery. TCRdb re-analyzed the PCR reads through MiXCR. The sample has about 59,000 clones; about 17% are singletons. The sequenced material came from blood. The receptor set was obtained from a male donor with papillary thyroid cancer or a benign thyroid nodule (not recorded which). Some clones in this sample may be carry-over from other donors' samples.

This clone has at least ten counts. V usage is TRBV5-1 and J usage is TRBJ1-1, with TRBD1 matching 7 bases. This CDR3 has 13 amino acids. V was clipped by 3 bases and J by 13 bases; unmatched bases: 12. Per the germline V gene, CDR1 is SGHRS and CDR2 is YFSETQ. CDR3 region: CASSYYQGVGGFF. CDR3 nucleotide sequence: TGCGCCAGCAGCTACTACCAGGGGGTAGGTGGTTTCTTT.

This clone was counted at least ten times. V gene TRBV2 combines with J gene TRBJ1-5, with D hard to call. The CDR3 is 14 amino acids. The germline V and J ends were trimmed by 3 bases and 2 bases, with 8 bases remaining between them. Germline CDR1 and CDR2: SNHLY and FYNNEI. The CDR3 region is CASSETGRNQPQHF. CDR3 in DNA: TGTGCCAGCAGTGAGACTGGGCGCAATCAGCCCCAGCATTTT.

The V gene is TRBV6-1, the J gene TRBJ2-7; D is uncertain. The CDR3 has 13 amino acids. CDR1 is MNHNS and CDR2 is SASEGT in the germline V gene. The V end was cut by 5 bases, the J end by 3 bases, with 11 bases between. The CDR3, as DNA: TGTGCCAGCAGTACCGGAAACCACTACGAGCAGTACTTC. Translated: CASSTGNHYEQYF.

As concerns this clone: This likely comes from a read error, as the CDR3 has no conserved phenylalanine or tryptophan at its end. The chain employs TRBV12-3 or TRBV12-4 and TRBJ2-7; D gene uncertain. V lost 3 bases to trimming and J lost 2 bases, with 8 bases between them. This CDR3 is built from 13 residues. The CDR3 spells CASSLQAAYEQYI. CDR3 nucleotide sequence: TGTGCCAGCAGTTTGCAGGCGGCCTACGAGCAGTACATC.

A note on this clone: A much larger clone sits a single nucleotide away, making a read error possible. The identical CDR3 is also encoded by other nucleotide sequences in the sample. The chain links TRBV30 to TRBJ2-2; D gene ambiguous. The germline V and J ends were trimmed by 6 bases and 5 bases, with 16 bases remaining between them. This CDR3 has 14 amino acids. Germline CDR1 reads GTSNPN; CDR2 reads SVGIG (reference sequence). For the CDR3, the DNA is TGTGCCTGCCCAATCTGGATTGGAACCGGGGAGCTGTTTTTT. Translating it yields CACPIWIGTGELFF.

DNA of the CDR3: TGTGCCAGCAATCAGAAAACAGGGCAGTTCTTC. Protein: CASNQKTGQFF. The chain uses TRBV28 and TRBJ2-1, with D tentatively TRBD1 (5 bases). The V gene lost 7 bases and the J gene lost 12 bases, with 13 bases spanning the gap. Germline CDR1 reads MDHEN; CDR2 reads SYDVKM. The CDR3 sequence is 11 residues long.

In this sample, this clone turned up a few times. The CDR3 does not end in the conserved phenylalanine or tryptophan, so this is likely a read error. The chain combines TRBV25-1 with TRBJ2-7; the D gene is possibly TRBD1 (5 bases). Germline values: CDR1 MGHDK, CDR2 SYGVNS. The length of the CDR3 is 13 residues. Trimming took off 10 bases at V and 7 bases at J, with 20 bases between the two ends. CDR3 DNA sequence: TGTGCCATCAGGGAAAGGGGCCGGGCGGAGCAGTACCTC. Residues: CAIRERGRAEQYL.

At least ten counts were recorded for this clone. V is TRBV4-3 and J is TRBJ2-2, with 11 bases lining up with TRBD2. The length of the CDR3 is 16 residues. Germline V CDR1 and CDR2: LGHNA, YSLEER. V dropped 0 bases and J dropped 5; count of bases not matched to a gene: 2. CDR3 sequence: CASSQDRLAGTGELFF. Written as DNA, the CDR3 is TGCGCCAGCAGCCAAGATAGACTAGCGGGAACCGGGGAGCTGTTTTTT.

The sample holds one count of this clone. At one end the junction does not follow the germline gene, possibly because of a read error. V and J are TRBV5-1 and TRBJ1-5; D remains ambiguous. Germline CDR1 SGHRS, CDR2 YFSETQ. The CDR3 has 14 amino acids. CDR3 sequence (DNA): TGCGCCAGCAGTTTGGTGACGTGCGGTCAGCCCCAGCATTTT. Residues: CASSLVTCGQPQHF. The complete variable domain, with remaining parts taken from reference TRBV5-1 and TRBJ1-5, reads KAGVTQTPRYLIKTRGQQVTLSCSPISGHRSVSWYQQTPGQGLQFLFEYFSETQRNKGNFPGRFSGRQFSNSRSEMNVSTLELGDSALYLCASSLVTCGQPQHFGDGTRLSIL.

V and J are TRBV9 and TRBJ2-3; D is possibly TRBD2 (5 bases). The V end lost 5 bases, the J end lost 0 bases, and 19 bases lay between the germline ends. Looked up from germline, CDR1 is SGDLS and CDR2 is YYNGEE. The CDR3 totals 17 residues. In nucleotides, the CDR3 is TGTGCCAGCAGTCAGAGGGATTCGGGTTCTAGCACAGATACGCAGTATTTT. It translates to CASSQRDSGSSTDTQYF.

At least ten counts were recorded for this clone. The J gene is TRBJ1-5, the V gene TRBV6-1; 7 positions match TRBD1. Germline CDR1 reads MNHNS; CDR2 reads SASEGT. The J segment lost 6 bases and the V segment lost 6 bases, leaving 5 bases of the junction unmatched. The CDR3 runs 13 residues. CDR3 amino acids: CASRLTGAQPQHF. In DNA, the CDR3 is TGTGCCAGCAGGTTAACAGGGGCTCAGCCCCAGCATTTT.

This clone came up many times. This may stem from a read error, because a much larger clone lies one nucleotide away. The same CDR3 also results from other DNA sequences found in this sample. The chain employs TRBV5-6 and TRBJ1-6, with TRBD1 as a possible D gene (5 bases). Trimming left V 5 bases short and J 9 bases short, with 15 bases between. This CDR3 is 14 amino acids long. Germline CDR1 SGHDT, CDR2 YYEEEE. The CDR3 spells CASSFQGFSSPLHF. CDR3 DNA sequence: TGTGCCAGCAGTTTTCAGGGATTCAGTTCACCCCTCCACTTT.

This clone has a count of ten or more. V gene TRBV6-6 combines with J gene TRBJ1-5, with no clear D. The ends were cut back, 0 bases at V and 3 bases at J, with 18 bases in the middle. Germline CDR1 MNHNY, CDR2 SVGAGI (reference sequence). This CDR3 spans 18 amino acids. CDR3 bases: TGTGCCAGCAGTTACTCGATCTCTTCACAGTTATACAATCAGCCCCAGCATTTT. This encodes CASSYSISSQLYNQPQHF.

There are a few counts of this clone. This rearrangement joins TRBV2 to TRBJ2-7; TRBD1 matches 7 bases. Germline V gene data show CDR1 as SNHLY and CDR2 as FYNNEI. Unmatched junction bases numbered 13, after V lost 7 bases and J lost 4 bases. The CDR3 spans 15 residues. The CDR3 nucleotides read TGTGCCAGCATTACGGGGACAGCCGCTTCTTACGAGCAGTACTTC. Translation: CASITGTAASYEQYF.

This clone occurred a few times. Being one base from a much bigger clone, this may be a read error. The sample carries other DNA sequences with the same CDR3. The chain combines TRBV5-6 with TRBJ2-3, with D uncertain. Germline CDR1 and CDR2: SGHDT and YYEEEE. The CDR3 spans 14 residues. Trimming removed 8 bases from V and 0 bases from J, with 13 bases in between. The CDR3 nucleotides read TGTGCCAGTCACACCGGTACTAGCACAGATACGCAGTATTTT. As protein: CASHTGTSTDTQYF.

This clone was recorded a few times. One base away lies a much larger clone, so this may be a sequencing read error. The chain recombines TRBV24-1 with TRBJ2-5; the match to TRBD2 covers 11 bases. This CDR3 has 16 amino acids. Germline CDR1 KGHDR, CDR2 SFDVKD. The CDR3 bases are TGTGCCACCAGTGATCATAATAGCGGGGGGGCAGAGAGCCAGTACTTC. This translates into CATSDHNSGGAESQYF.

This clone was seen more than once but under ten times. A much larger clone differs from this one at a single base, so this may be a read error. This chain joins TRBV20-1 and TRBJ2-1; no clear D. Trimming stripped 3 bases from V and 2 bases from J, with 11 bases between. Germline CDR1 DFQATT, CDR2 SNEGSKA (reference sequence). The CDR3 totals 14 residues. This CDR3 reads CSARAYNPYNEQFF. The CDR3 DNA sequence: TGCAGTGCTAGGGCCTACAACCCCTACAATGAGCAGTTCTTC.

This clone was detected a few times. A clone one base away is much larger, so this may be a read error. The chain links TRBV25-1 to TRBJ2-1, with D perhaps matching TRBD2 (6 bases). V gave up 4 bases and J gave up 6 bases, with 16 bases separating them. The germline gives CDR1 MGHDK, CDR2 SYGVNS. The CDR3 loop spans 15 amino acids. CDR3 bases: TGTGCCAGCAGTGGTACTAGCAGGAACGTCAATGAGCAGTTCTTC. This sequence encodes CASSGTSRNVNEQFF.